Below, 2 T cell receptor beta chains from the same sample are listed, as sequenced in a study of cytomegalovirus exposure and HLA in healthy donors. The PCR made use of 60 Vbeta and 13 Jbeta primers. Measured with immunoSEQ multiplex PCR; TCRdb has only the in-frame clones, and not every one. The data contain over 65,000 clones, over 70% of them singletons. The sample was PBMCs. Receptors originate from a man between 60 and 70 years old in good health and CMV-seropositive.

The rearrangement joins TRBV6-5 to TRBJ1-2, with 7 nucleotides matching TRBD1. Germline CDR1 reads MNHEY; CDR2 reads SVGAGI. Trimming took 0 bases from V and 4 from J; bases not matched to a gene: 8. The length of the CDR3 is 16 residues. This chain's CDR3 is CASSYSAAGQTYGYTF. The CDR3 bases are TGTGCCAGCAGTTACTCCGCCGCGGGACAGACCTATGGCTACACCTTC.

V usage is TRBV2 and J usage is TRBJ1-1, with D perhaps TRBD1 (6 bases). CDR1 is SNHLY and CDR2 is FYNNEI in the germline V gene. With 8 bases removed from V and 6 bases from J, the gap between germline ends came to 13 bases. CDR3 size: 12 residues. The CDR3: CASVRGYSEAFF. The CDR3 DNA reads TGTGCCAGCGTCAGGGGTTATTCTGAAGCTTTCTTT. The variable domain in full, completed from reference TRBV2 and TRBJ1-1, reads EPEVTQTPSHQVTQMGQEVILRCVPISNHLYFYWYRQILGQKVEFLVSFYNNEISEKSEIFDDQFSVERPDGSNFTLKIRSTKLEDSAMYFCASVRGYSEAFFGQGTRLTVV.